This T cell receptor beta chain was identified during a study of T cells after posttransplantation cyclophosphamide. Cells defined as naive were viable CD3+CD4+ or CD3+CD8+ and CCR7+CD45RA+CD45RO-CD95-CD27+CD28+. This table comes from immunoSEQ multiplex PCR, and its TCRdb copy is limited to in-frame clones, with some not included. The table has roughly 20,000 clones, under 99% seen once. The clonotype originates from a middle-aged man in good health, CMV-negative, and a related stem cell transplant donor. The specimen sequenced was naive CD4+ T cells sorted from PBMCs.

CDR3 sequence: CASSVGLAGGETQYF. In DNA, the CDR3 is TGTGCCAGCAGCGTAGGGTTAGCGGGCGGGGAGACCCAGTACTTC. The J gene is TRBJ2-5, the V gene TRBV9; 7 nucleotides align to TRBD2. This CDR3 region has 15 residues. Germline values: CDR1 SGDLS, CDR2 YYNGEE. V lost 0 bases, J lost 5 bases, and 7 bases stayed unmatched.